This T cell receptor (beta chain) derives from a study of OX40 agonist ivuxolimab in advanced cancers. Study details: Patients were treated with ivuxolimab, an agonistic anti-OX40 (CD134) antibody. Intravenous ivuxolimab was administered to patients every 2 weeks at 0.01 to 10 mg/kg. Among those enrolled, mean age was approximately 62 years (range about 23 to 80) and roughly 84% were male.

Method: immunoSEQ multiplex PCR; TCRdb's copy keeps in-frame clones and lacks some. Of 45,000 to 65,000 clones listed, roughly four fifths are singletons. There are 15 residues in the CDR3. Germline values: CDR1 LNHDA, CDR2 SQIVND (reference sequence). The V end was cut by 0 bases, the J end by 2 bases, with 8 bases between. As for this clone: The target antigen is unknown.

The study, taken as a whole, reports: Patients who responded partially at 0.1-3.0 mg/kg showed clonal expansion ranking among the lowest.

The source was CD4+ or CD8+ T cells sorted from blood, collected in a trial of the OX40 agonist ivuxolimab. The chain recombines TRBV19 with TRBJ1-5, with no clear D. This TCR derives from an adult with an advanced solid tumor such as melanoma, head and neck, liver or kidney cancer. The CDR3 reads CASSIEGFGNQPQHF. In DNA form, the CDR3 reads TGTGCCAGTAGTATAGAGGGGTTCGGCAATCAGCCCCAGCATTTT.